Below are 11 T cell receptor beta chains sequenced from a single sample in a study of blood T cell repertoires in COVID-19. Some clones are missing from TCRdb's copy, which holds only in-frame ones; the method was immunoSEQ multiplex PCR. The repertoire includes 80,000 to 95,000 clones, over 75% of them detected once, and approximately 14% sits in the top ten. Sample: peripheral blood. The source of these receptors is a woman in her sixties or seventies with acute or convalescent COVID-19.

This clone was seen a single time. V and J are TRBV19 and TRBJ2-4, with 8 bases matching TRBD1. With 1 base clipped from V and 8 bases from J, the junction kept 10 bases outside the gene matches. The CDR3 contains 16 residues. Germline CDR1 reads LNHDA; CDR2 reads SQIVND (reference sequence). CDR3 DNA sequence: TGTGCCAGTAGTATAGGGACAGGGCATACCTCTTACATTCAGTACTTC. It encodes CASSIGTGHTSYIQYF.

The rearrangement joins TRBV5-1 to TRBJ2-2; 7 bases are a match to TRBD2. J lost 7 bases, V lost 0 bases, and 6 bases had no gene match. Germline values: CDR1 SGHRS, CDR2 YFSETQ. The CDR3 is 15 residues long. The CDR3 region has the DNA TGCGCCAGCAGCTTGGCCGTAAGCGGGAACGGGGAGCTGTTTTTT. This encodes CASSLAVSGNGELFF.

This sequence joins TRBV28 and TRBJ1-4; 9 nucleotides align to TRBD1. The CDR3 is 14 amino acids. CDR1 is MDHEN and CDR2 is SYDVKM in the germline V gene. Germline trimming cut 5 bases from V and 5 bases from J; bases unmatched to any gene: 3. CDR3 DNA: TGTGCCAGCAGTGGGGACAGGGAGAATGAAAAACTGTTTTTT. Translation gives CASSGDRENEKLFF.

The chain carries TRBV5-1 and TRBJ2-3, with 8 bases aligning to TRBD2. In germline, CDR1 is SGHRS, CDR2 YFSETQ. CDR3 length: 17 amino acids. V was clipped by 3 bases and J by 0 bases; unmatched bases: 9. CDR3 in amino acids: CASSSGRGVASTDTQYF. The CDR3 nucleotides are TGCGCCAGCAGCTCCGGGCGGGGGGTGGCCAGCACAGATACGCAGTATTTT.

The rearrangement uses TRBV19 and TRBJ2-3, with D uncertain. The V end lost 3 bases, the J end lost 4 bases, and 17 bases lay between the germline ends. This CDR3 region has 16 residues. From germline, CDR1 is LNHDA and CDR2 SQIVND (reference sequence). As DNA, the CDR3 is TGTGCCAGTAGTATCAATAGGAAAGCCGCGGCAGATACGCAGTATTTT. Translation: CASSINRKAAADTQYF.

This chain links TRBV7-9 with TRBJ1-1, with 9 bases identical to TRBD1. From germline, CDR1 is SEHNR and CDR2 FQNEAQ (reference sequence). V was clipped by 5 bases and J by 4 bases; unmatched bases: 2. This CDR3 is built from 13 residues. The CDR3 sequence: CASSRDRVTEAFF. The CDR3 DNA follows: TGTGCCAGCAGCCGGGACAGGGTCACTGAAGCTTTCTTT.

The rearrangement uses TRBV2 and TRBJ2-1; TRBD2 matches at 8 bases. This CDR3 is built from 14 residues. The junction had 3 bases not matched to a gene; V was cut back by 4 bases and J by 4 bases. The germline CDR1 and CDR2 sequences are SNHLY and FYNNEI. DNA for the CDR3: TGTGCCAGCAGTGTGAGCGGGGGTTACAATGAGCAGTTCTTC. Translation gives CASSVSGGYNEQFF. Based on the CDR3 plus reference TRBV2 and TRBJ2-1, the full variable domain is EPEVTQTPSHQVTQMGQEVILRCVPISNHLYFYWYRQILGQKVEFLVSFYNNEISEKSEIFDDQFSVERPDGSNFTLKIRSTKLEDSAMYFCASSVSGGYNEQFFGPGTRLTVL.

The genes are TRBV28 and TRBJ2-7; D is undetermined. The CDR3 runs to 12 residues. Germline V CDR1 and CDR2: MDHEN, SYDVKM. The germline V and J ends were trimmed by 5 bases and 2 bases, with 7 bases remaining between them. The CDR3 nucleotides are TGTGCCAGCAGTAGAGAAACCTACGAGCAGTACGTC. Encoded protein: CASSRETYEQYV.

The chain recombines TRBV23-1 with TRBJ2-1, with 9 bases aligning to TRBD2. TRBV23-1 falls under the ORF class, with uncertain function. J lost 4 bases, V lost 0 bases, and 4 bases had no gene match. This CDR3 region has 16 residues. CDR3 in amino acids: CASSQSLAGKYNEQFF. CDR3 bases: TGCGCCAGCAGTCAATCGCTAGCGGGGAAATACAATGAGCAGTTCTTC.

This chain joins TRBV9 and TRBJ2-2; 11 bases match TRBD2. CDR1 and CDR2 from the germline V gene are SGDLS and YYNGEE. CDR3 length: 19 residues. V shed 0 bases and J 1 base; nucleotides not matched to a gene: 8. In DNA form, the CDR3 reads TGTGCCAGCAGCGTAGCTGCTAGCGGGGGGTTAGGGAACACCGGGGAGCTGTTTTTT. This codes for CASSVAASGGLGNTGELFF. Filled out from reference TRBV9 and TRBJ2-2, the complete variable domain reads DSGVTQTPKHLITATGQRVTLRCSPRSGDLSVYWYQQSLDQGLQFLIQYYNGEERAKGNILERFSAQQFPDLHSELNLSSLELGDSALYFCASSVAASGGLGNTGELFFGEGSRLTVL.

The chain recombines TRBV7-8 with TRBJ1-4; D call uncertain. This CDR3 spans 17 amino acids. V was pared by 2 bases and J by 3 bases, with 16 bases between. Germline loops: CDR1 SGHVS, CDR2 FQNEAQ. In DNA, the CDR3 is TGTGCCAGCAGCTTAATCTGGCCGGGTGGTGCTAATGAAAAACTGTTTTTT. Amino acids: CASSLIWPGGANEKLFF.